A selection of T cell receptor beta chains follows, all from one sample in a study of blood T cells in healthy people across ages. Each CDR3 protein gets one entry after TCRdb re-called the 5' RACE reads with MiXCR. The sample contains approximately 730,000 distinct CDR3 sequences, roughly 44% of which appear only once. The sample was blood. The receptors were sampled from a woman aged 55-75 years in good health. Both conserved end residues are trimmed from each CDR3.

j_gene,v_gene,CDR3aa
-,TRBV11-1,ASSLGLAAEQY
TRBJ2-1,TRBV29-1,SVEDPFANNEQF
TRBJ1-2,TRBV5-6,AGSLAGWAGANYGYT
TRBJ2-1,TRBV7-3,ASSPFGGPINKQF
TRBJ2-5,TRBV7-8,ASSLGEGGRVSRETQY
TRBJ1-2,TRBV7-9,ASSLSAGRFYGYT
TRBJ2-5,TRBV14,ASSQYIGGETQY
TRBJ2-1,TRBV12-3/TRBV12-4,ASSSRAGVPSYNEQF
TRBJ2-7,TRBV20-1,SAQGNGRPYEQY
TRBJ1-5,TRBV6-2/TRBV6-3,ASSRGGGMSQPQH
TRBJ2-1,TRBV9,ASSVAGSNEQF
TRBJ2-1,TRBV28,ASSPGQGKASGQASYNEQF
TRBJ2-1,TRBV7-3,ASSTTQISYNEQF
TRBJ2-3,TRBV11-2,ASSSKGLGTDTQY
TRBJ2-5,TRBV4-2,ASSQAATQETQY
TRBJ2-7,TRBV20-1,SAREEAYEQY
TRBJ2-4,TRBV6-2/TRBV6-3,ASSLRGGGAKNIQY
TRBJ1-2,TRBV4-2,VSSQEAGWEGYT
TRBJ2-3,TRBV9,ASSEDLYSTDTQY
TRBJ1-1,TRBV12-5,ASGPLRRDTEAF
TRBJ2-3,TRBV12-3/TRBV12-4,ASSFGLAAAFADTQY
TRBJ2-3,TRBV21-1,ASSNPAGGPQDTQY
TRBJ2-1,TRBV20-1,SASGTPANEQF
TRBJ2-5,TRBV10-3,AMAWGAQETQY
TRBJ1-2,TRBV20-1,SAHRGQGGTYGYT
TRBJ2-3,TRBV20-1,SARLSSGSTDTQY
TRBJ2-7,TRBV20-1,SARGGTISSYEQY
TRBJ2-1,TRBV5-1,ASSWRTGGESIGEQF
TRBJ2-1,TRBV27,ASSLSGGVGQF
TRBJ1-1,TRBV7-9,ASSTTANTEAF
TRBJ1-1,TRBV29-1,SVSHGPFRGGTEAF
TRBJ2-4,TRBV11-2,ASSRTGPIQY
TRBJ1-2,TRBV29-1,SVSGEGYGYT
TRBJ1-6,TRBV5-1,ASSSSDRWDSPLH
TRBJ2-1,TRBV7-8,ASSLFGTGNNEQF
TRBJ2-1,TRBV20-1,SARDWLLAGPDEQF
TRBJ2-3,TRBV10-3,AISENDVTDTQY
TRBJ2-1,TRBV12-3/TRBV12-4,ASSAWTDYNEQF
TRBJ2-4,TRBV13,ASSPTGGDIQY
-,TRBV11-1,ASSPASKNIQY
TRBJ2-1,TRBV29-1,SVDPAGTFNEQF
TRBJ2-3,TRBV12-3/TRBV12-4,ASSFRGAGDMEY
TRBJ2-5,TRBV10-3,AISAGTEQETQY
TRBJ2-1,TRBV3-1,AGTPTGGGVPYNEQF
TRBJ2-3,TRBV10-3,AISESIGTSSADTQY
TRBJ2-7,TRBV7-9,ASSPGVELTYEQY
TRBJ2-2,TRBV20-1,SAGGTSTGELF
TRBJ2-5,TRBV14,ASSQGLAEETQY
TRBJ2-1,TRBV6-2/TRBV6-3,ASRRLGRNEQF
TRBJ2-1,TRBV18,ASSPTPLNEQF
TRBJ2-1,TRBV4-1,ASSQERTGPNEQF
TRBJ2-7,TRBV27,ASSFSGAYEQY
TRBJ1-4,TRBV6-2/TRBV6-3,ASSYVQGGEKLF
TRBJ2-2,TRBV6-5,ASSYSPSGISGELF
TRBJ2-5,TRBV18,ASSPPTGETQY
TRBJ2-5,TRBV7-2,ASSFLAGYAQETQY
TRBJ2-7,TRBV28,ASTGTGSLGQY
TRBJ2-3,TRBV6-4,ASSVGLESTDTQY
TRBJ2-3,TRBV5-1,ASSWAQGGTDTQY